Listed here are 24 T cell receptor beta chains from one sample, sequenced in a study of blood T cell repertoires in COVID-19. Using immunoSEQ multiplex PCR, the repertoire was profiled, and TCRdb retains in-frame clones only, with some absent. The table lists 89,000 or so clones, around 85% of them singletons, with over 10% in the top ten. Material: peripheral blood. The source of these receptors is a human donor in a cohort sampled during active COVID-19.

This rearrangement joins TRBV5-6 to TRBJ1-1; no definite D call. The CDR3 length is 13 residues. V gave up 4 bases and J gave up 4 bases, with 11 bases separating them. Germline lookup yields CDR1 SGHDT and CDR2 YYEEEE. This chain's CDR3 is CASSRTPGTEAFF. DNA for the CDR3: TGTGCCAGCAGCCGGACTCCGGGCACTGAAGCTTTCTTT.

This clone is a singleton in its sample. The rearrangement uses TRBV7-9 and TRBJ2-1; 7 nucleotides line up with TRBD1. J was trimmed by 3 bases and V by 1 base; bases with no gene match: 6. CDR1 and CDR2 from the germline V gene are SEHNR and FQNEAQ (reference sequence). This CDR3 is 16 amino acids long. DNA of the CDR3: TGTGCCAGCAGCTTAGGGGGCTACAGGGGCTACAATGAGCAGTTCTTC. Its translation: CASSLGGYRGYNEQFF.

This chain uses TRBV7-8 with TRBJ1-2; D uncertain. V dropped 5 bases and J dropped 4 bases, with 11 bases sitting between them. Germline V lookup: CDR1 SGHVS, CDR2 FQNEAQ. The CDR3 has 13 amino acids. This CDR3 reads CASSTSVGYGYTF. The CDR3 DNA sequence: TGTGCCAGCAGCACTAGCGTGGGCTATGGCTACACCTTC.

The count of this clone is one. The chain employs TRBV5-1 and TRBJ2-3; TRBD2 matches at 8 bases. The V gene's germline CDR1 is SGHRS and CDR2 YFSETQ. The V gene end was trimmed by 2 bases and the J gene end by 4 bases; junction bases not matched to a gene: 6. The CDR3 is 15 amino acids. The CDR3: CASSFSGGGPDTQYF. CDR3 DNA sequence: TGCGCCAGCAGCTTCTCGGGAGGGGGGCCAGATACGCAGTATTTT.

This clone was detected only a few times. The chain is built from TRBV2 and TRBJ2-5, with 9 bases that match TRBD2. Germline CDR1 SNHLY, CDR2 FYNNEI. The junction had 7 bases not matched to a gene; V was cut back by 0 bases and J by 5 bases. The length of the CDR3 is 16 residues. The CDR3 nucleotides are TGTGCCAGCAGTGAAGCGCGGAATAGCGGGAGCGAGACCCAGTACTTC. Residues: CASSEARNSGSETQYF.

The J gene is TRBJ2-7, the V gene TRBV5-4; D is uncertain. Trimming cost V 3 bases and J 5 bases, with 6 bases left between them. Per the germline V gene, CDR1 is SGHNT and CDR2 is YYREEE (reference sequence). This CDR3 has 11 residues. The CDR3 is CASSSYNEQYF. CDR3 bases: TGTGCCAGCAGCTCGTATAACGAGCAGTACTTC.

The rearrangement joins TRBV6-5 to TRBJ1-2; D possibly corresponds to TRBD1 (6 bases). Germline-derived CDR1 and CDR2 are MNHEY and SVGAGI. With 6 bases removed from V and 6 bases from J, the gap between germline ends came to 14 bases. CDR3 length equals 13 residues. The DNA of the CDR3 is TGTGCCAGCAGGTATACAGGGATAGATGGCTACACCTTC. Protein product: CASRYTGIDGYTF.

CDR3 amino acids: CASSPTAWLRTDTQYF. For the CDR3, the DNA is TGTGCCAGCAGCCCCACGGCGTGGTTGAGGACAGATACGCAGTATTTT. This chain connects TRBV5-5 to TRBJ2-3; D unresolved. The CDR3 consists of 16 residues. Germline V gene sequence: CDR1 SGHKS, CDR2 YYEKEE (reference sequence). With 4 bases removed from V and 3 bases from J, the gap between germline ends came to 18 bases.

The chain joins TRBV5-6 to TRBJ2-7; possible D gene TRBD2, 5 bases. The CDR3 is 17 amino acids. From germline, CDR1 is SGHDT and CDR2 YYEEEE. Trimming left V 3 bases short and J 1 base short, with 20 bases between. CDR3 protein: CASSSKGGGFFSYEQYF. As DNA, the CDR3 is TGTGCCAGCAGCTCGAAAGGAGGTGGGTTTTTTTCCTACGAGCAGTACTTC.

This clone came up once. The chain uses TRBV6-6 and TRBJ1-4; 7 bases align to TRBD1. Germline V gives CDR1 MNHNY, CDR2 SVGAGI (reference sequence). The CDR3 has 15 amino acids. The V gene end was trimmed by 4 bases and the J gene end by 5 bases; junction bases not matched to a gene: 7. The DNA of the CDR3 is TGTGCCAGCAGTTTCGGGGACAGATCGAATGAAAAACTGTTTTTT. Encoded protein: CASSFGDRSNEKLFF.

The V gene is TRBV7-6, the J gene TRBJ1-3; D perhaps matches TRBD1 (5 bases). There are 17 residues in the CDR3. Trimming took off 1 base at V and 0 bases at J, with 13 bases between the two ends. Germline values: CDR1 SGHVS, CDR2 FNYEAQ. The CDR3 nucleotides are TGTGCCAGCAGCTTAGTAGATCAGGGAACCTCTGGAAACACCATATATTTT. It translates to CASSLVDQGTSGNTIYF. The full variable domain, its missing parts supplied by reference TRBV7-6 and TRBJ1-3, is GAGVSQSPRYKVTKRGQDVALRCDPISGHVSLYWYRQALGQGPEFLTYFNYEAQQDKSGLPNDRFSAERPEGSISTLTIQRTEQRDSAMYRCASSLVDQGTSGNTIYFGEGSWLTVV.

V usage is TRBV4-1 and J usage is TRBJ1-4, with D maybe TRBD1 (5 bases). The germline CDR1 and CDR2 sequences are MGHRA and YSYEKL. V was pared by 4 bases and J by 8 bases, with 14 bases between. CDR3 length: 14 amino acids. The CDR3 loop is CASSPLGGYEKLFF. The CDR3, as DNA: TGCGCCAGCAGCCCATTGGGGGGATACGAAAAACTGTTTTTT.

On this clone: The junction departs from the called germline gene at one end, perhaps through a read error. The genes are TRBV6-2 or TRBV6-3 and TRBJ1-2, with D possibly being TRBD1 (6 bases). CDR3 length: 11 residues. CDR1 MNHEY and CDR2 SVGEGT come from the germline V gene. Here the CDR3 DNA reads TGTGCCAGCAGTTCCCCATGGACAGCTGACTTC. Its protein product is CASSSPWTADF.

V is TRBV5-1 and J is TRBJ1-1, with D unclear. Trimming removed 4 bases at V and 2 bases at J, with 18 bases between. Germline CDR1 and CDR2: SGHRS and YFSETQ. The CDR3 has 16 amino acids. The chain's CDR3 is CASSAAGLGRNTEAFF. The CDR3 region has the DNA TGCGCCAGCAGCGCGGCCGGGTTAGGGAGAAACACTGAAGCTTTCTTT.

Comments on this clone: A read error may be the cause here, since a much bigger clone is one base away. Other DNA sequences in the same sample also yield this CDR3. V gene TRBV4-3 combines with J gene TRBJ2-7; D may be TRBD1 (5 bases). The CDR3 has 14 residues. CDR1 and CDR2 (germline): LGHNA, YSLEER. This CDR3 reads CASSQDRVRYEQYF. For the CDR3, the DNA is TGCGCCAGCAGCCAAGACAGGGTCCGCTACGAGCAGTACTTT.

This chain connects TRBV9 to TRBJ2-2; TRBD2 matches at 8 bases. Per the germline V gene, CDR1 is SGDLS and CDR2 is YYNGEE. The CDR3 covers 15 residues. Trimming at V came to 3 bases and at J to 6 bases, leaving 7 bases not matched to a gene. The CDR3: CASSARGGMPGELFF. The CDR3 nucleotides read TGTGCCAGCAGCGCCCGGGGGGGTATGCCCGGGGAGCTGTTTTTT.

V and J are TRBV6-5 and TRBJ1-1; 7 bases match TRBD1. Germline V gives CDR1 MNHEY, CDR2 SVGAGI. The V gene end was trimmed by 5 bases and the J gene end by 0 bases; junction bases not matched to a gene: 6. The CDR3 sequence is 15 residues long. CDR3 DNA: TGTGCCAGCAGTAGGATGCAGGGGGTGAACACTGAAGCTTTCTTT. It yields the protein CASSRMQGVNTEAFF.

The chain uses TRBV20-1 and TRBJ2-3; 7 bases map to TRBD1. Germline V gene sequence: CDR1 DFQATT, CDR2 SNEGSKA (reference sequence). This CDR3 is 13 amino acids long. V shed 5 bases, J shed 6 bases, and the junction held 8 bases outside the gene matches. CDR3: CSARGQAGDTQYF. The CDR3 DNA reads as TGCAGTGCTCGTGGACAGGCCGGGGATACGCAGTATTTT.

A few counts support this clone. The chain combines TRBV11-2 with TRBJ1-6; 7 bases align to TRBD1. The CDR3 length is 14 residues. V was pared by 0 bases and J by 9 bases, with 2 bases of the junction left unmatched. Germline V gene sequence: CDR1 SGHAT, CDR2 FQNNGV. CDR3 bases: TGTGCCAGCAGCTTAGATCCAGGGGGTTCACCCCTCCACTTT. The encoded protein is CASSLDPGGSPLHF.

The chain has TRBV30 and TRBJ2-5, with 7 bases lining up with TRBD2. Germline V CDR1 and CDR2: GTSNPN, SVGIG (reference sequence). J was trimmed by 1 base and V by 0 bases; bases with no gene match: 5. The CDR3 loop spans 15 amino acids. CDR3 protein: CAWSVGGGVQETQYF. CDR3 sequence (DNA): TGTGCCTGGAGTGTGGGCGGGGGTGTCCAAGAGACCCAGTACTTC.

This clone was detected once. The chain joins TRBV13 to TRBJ2-1, with 11 bases lining up with TRBD2. Unmatched junction bases numbered 9, after V lost 8 bases and J lost 6 bases. The germline V gene has CDR1 PRHDT and CDR2 FYEKMQ (reference sequence). This CDR3 comprises 15 residues. The CDR3 here is CASGRSGGGFNEQFF. The CDR3 region has the DNA TGTGCCAGCGGCCGTAGCGGGGGGGGATTCAATGAGCAGTTCTTC. Variable domain in full (rest from reference TRBV13 and TRBJ2-1): AAGVIQSPRHLIKEKRETATLKCYPIPRHDTVYWYQQGPGQDPQFLISFYEKMQSDKGSIPDRFSAQQFSDYHSELNMSSLELGDSALYFCASGRSGGGFNEQFFGPGTRLTVL.

This chain uses TRBV7-2 with TRBJ2-1, with 10 positions matching TRBD2. In germline, CDR1 is SGHTA, CDR2 FQGNSA. The J segment lost 0 bases and the V segment lost 5 bases, leaving 4 bases of the junction unmatched. This CDR3 is 16 amino acids long. CDR3: CASSSRTSGSYNEQFF. The CDR3 nucleotides read TGTGCCAGCAGCAGTAGGACTAGCGGCTCCTACAATGAGCAGTTCTTC.

The V call is TRBV30, the J call TRBJ2-3; D is perhaps TRBD1 (6 bases). The V end lost 2 bases, the J end lost 5 bases, and 20 bases lay between the germline ends. Germline V CDR1 and CDR2: GTSNPN, SVGIG (reference sequence). CDR3 length: 16 amino acids. CDR3 DNA: TGTGCCTGGAGTCCTCCCCCCGGACAGAGAGGAGATACGCAGTATTTT. This encodes CAWSPPPGQRGDTQYF.

The chain recombines TRBV7-9 with TRBJ2-2, with D possibly TRBD1 on 8 matching bases. The V end lost 5 bases, the J end lost 0 bases, and 16 bases lay between the germline ends. Germline CDR1 is SEHNR and CDR2 is FQNEAQ (reference sequence). CDR3 size: 17 residues. Written as DNA, the CDR3 is TGTGCCAGCAGCAGGGGGGAGGGACAGGCGAACACCGGGGAGCTGTTTTTT. This codes for CASSRGEGQANTGELFF.